This T cell receptor beta chain was documented in a study of blood T cell repertoires in COVID-19. Germline CDR1 SGHRS, CDR2 YFSETQ. This CDR3 region has 15 residues. J gave up 7 bases and V 3 bases, and 10 bases lay outside the gene matches. Participants spanned ages about 18 to 89 years and resided in roughly 22 US areas. Authors' data handling: Amplified reference gene primers provided the basis for estimating nucleated cell counts. Profiling relied on immunoSEQ multiplex PCR, and the TCRdb table lists in-frame clones only, not all of them. The V and J calls and clone size were taken over from that table, and D and trimming were inferred from the DNA. The sample includes about 300,000 clones, approximately 90% of them seen just once.

This clonotype was sampled from a woman aged 25 to 39 who had recovered from COVID-19. This chain links TRBV5-1 with TRBJ2-7; 10 bases map to TRBD2. Material: PBMCs or T cells enriched from blood (not recorded which). The CDR3 reads CASSWGPLAGEEQYF. The CDR3 DNA follows: TGCGCCAGCAGCTGGGGACCTCTAGCGGGAGAAGAGCAGTACTTC.